What follows are 26 T cell receptor beta chains derived from one specimen sequenced in a study of T cells after posttransplantation cyclophosphamide. Treatment was busulfan-fludarabine conditioning, a marrow graft, and cyclophosphamide on days +3 and +4. Method: immunoSEQ multiplex PCR; TCRdb's copy keeps in-frame clones and lacks some. The table lists some 10,000 clones, no singletons, with roughly 28% in the top ten. The sequences come from PBMCs, collected after allogeneic stem cell transplant with posttransplant cyclophosphamide. The source is a female patient aged 40 to 50 who received an allogeneic stem cell transplant from a related donor, was CMV-positive, and had no GVHD. A share of the T cells may be of graft donor origin.

This clone was counted many times. The rearrangement uses TRBV5-1 and TRBJ2-3; TRBD1 is a possible D gene (6 bases). The CDR3 covers 18 residues. V lost 2 bases to trimming and J lost 0 bases, with 19 bases between them. Germline CDR1 and CDR2: SGHRS and YFSETQ. CDR3 in DNA: TGCGCCAGCAGCTTATTAAACCCAGGGGTAACTAGCACAGATACGCAGTATTTT. Encoded protein: CASSLLNPGVTSTDTQYF.

The chain couples TRBV2 to TRBJ2-5; TRBD2 aligns across 8 bases. CDR3 length equals 16 residues. From germline, CDR1 is SNHLY and CDR2 FYNNEI. The ends lost 4 bases at V and 3 bases at J; junction bases unmatched: 10. The CDR3 here is CASSGIRSAGEETQYF. Written as DNA, the CDR3 is TGTGCCAGCAGTGGGATAAGGTCAGCGGGGGAAGAGACCCAGTACTTC.

This clone was observed many times. The chain uses TRBV29-1 and TRBJ1-4, with TRBD1 identical over 7 bases. Looked up from germline, CDR1 is SQVTM and CDR2 is ANQGSEA. V gave up 6 bases and J gave up 6 bases; unmatched junction bases: 4. The CDR3 runs to 12 residues. The CDR3 bases are TGCAGCGTCCTGACAGGGTATGAAAAACTGTTTTTT. This encodes CSVLTGYEKLFF.

This clone was seen repeatedly, ten times or more. This chain links TRBV29-1 with TRBJ2-1; TRBD2 is a possible D gene (5 bases). The CDR3 has 10 amino acids. The V and J ends lost 7 bases and 8 bases respectively, with 9 bases between them. Germline V lookup: CDR1 SQVTM, CDR2 ANQGSEA. The CDR3 nucleotides read TGCAGCGGAGGGTCGGATGAGCAGTTCTTC. This translates into CSGGSDEQFF.

In this sample, this clone turned up many times. CDR3 nucleotide sequence: TGTGCCAGCAGCCAGACTCGGACAGGGATCGTGAACACTGAAGCTTTCTTT. Protein: CASSQTRTGIVNTEAFF. The V and J genes are TRBV5-4 and TRBJ1-1; TRBD1 agrees at 8 bases. Trimming cost V 4 bases and J 0 bases; bases outside gene matches: 11. Germline CDR1 SGHNT, CDR2 YYREEE (reference sequence). The CDR3 length is 17 residues.

The table lists this clone with a few counts. The CDR3 sequence: CASSFTGDYGYTF. The DNA for the CDR3 is TGTGCCAGCAGCTTTACAGGGGATTATGGCTACACCTTC. V gene TRBV9 combines with J gene TRBJ1-2; 7 bases match TRBD1. CDR3 length: 13 residues. Germline CDR1 and CDR2: SGDLS and YYNGEE. V dropped 4 bases and J dropped 5; count of bases not matched to a gene: 5.

This clone was observed at least ten times. CDR3 sequence: CASSIPGLAGEHEQFF. In DNA, the CDR3 is TGTGCCAGCAGTATACCGGGACTAGCGGGGGAACATGAGCAGTTCTTC. The rearrangement links TRBV7-9 to TRBJ2-1, with TRBD2 matching over 14 bases. The V gene end was trimmed by 6 bases and the J gene end by 8 bases; junction bases not matched to a gene: 9. Germline CDR1 SEHNR, CDR2 FQNEAQ (reference sequence). The CDR3 sequence is 16 residues long.

This clone was detected many times. V usage is TRBV7-6 and J usage is TRBJ1-4; D ambiguous. V lost 0 bases, J lost 0 bases, and 11 bases lay in between. CDR3 length: 17 amino acids. Germline V lookup: CDR1 SGHVS, CDR2 FNYEAQ. The CDR3 sequence is CASSLARRLATNEKLFF. The CDR3 DNA reads TGTGCCAGCAGCTTAGCGCGCAGGCTTGCAACTAATGAAAAACTGTTTTTT.

The table lists this clone with many counts. Since a much larger clone is just one base distant, this may be a read error. The same CDR3 also results from other DNA sequences found in this sample. This chain links TRBV9 with TRBJ2-7, with 9 bases fitting TRBD1. After removal of 9 bases from V and 2 bases from J, the junction contained 12 bases not matched to a gene. Germline CDR1 is SGDLS and CDR2 is YYNGEE. This CDR3 contains 15 residues. The chain's CDR3 is CAISFGQGTAYEQYF. DNA of the CDR3: TGTGCCATCAGTTTCGGACAGGGGACGGCCTACGAGCAGTACTTC.

This clone was counted ten times or more. The chain recombines TRBV9 with TRBJ1-4; the match to TRBD1 covers 7 bases. V lost 3 bases and J lost 7; bases outside the gene matches: 9. The CDR3 is 15 residues long. The germline V gene encodes CDR1 SGDLS and CDR2 YYNGEE. The CDR3 bases are TGTGCCAGCAGCGACCGACCTGGGACAGCTGAAAAACTGTTTTTT. Its translation: CASSDRPGTAEKLFF.

In this sample, this clone turned up many times. The V gene is TRBV4-2, the J gene TRBJ2-5; weak D call: TRBD1 (5 bases). Germline CDR1 LGHNA, CDR2 YNFKEQ. The V gene lost 1 base and the J gene lost 2 bases, with 11 bases spanning the gap. The CDR3 runs to 15 residues. The CDR3 bases are TGTGCCAGCAGCCAAGCCGACAGTTTACAAGAGACCCAGTACTTC. This encodes CASSQADSLQETQYF.

This clone was recorded at least ten times. The chain has TRBV12-3 or TRBV12-4 and TRBJ1-2; the D gene is possibly TRBD1 (5 bases). This CDR3 contains 12 residues. The V end was cut by 5 bases, the J end by 5 bases, with 9 bases between. Here the CDR3 DNA reads TGTGCCAGCAGTACCACAGGATATGGCTACACCTTC. Amino acids: CASSTTGYGYTF.

This clone has at least ten counts. This chain links TRBV7-2 with TRBJ2-1, with TRBD2 matching 8 bases. Losses at the gene ends were 5 bases for V and 5 bases for J; bases not matched to a gene: 8. Per germline, CDR1 SGHTA and CDR2 FQGNSA. This CDR3 contains 15 residues. The CDR3 sequence is CASSQGLALNNEQFF. In DNA form, the CDR3 reads TGTGCCAGCAGCCAAGGACTAGCCCTAAACAATGAGCAGTTCTTC.

By proportion, this clone is medium-sized (0.01 to 0.1%). The chain couples TRBV6-4 to TRBJ2-1; 11 positions match TRBD1. The germline V gene has CDR1 MRHNA and CDR2 SNTAGT. This CDR3 is 14 amino acids long. V dropped 2 bases and J dropped 6; count of bases not matched to a gene: 0. In nucleotides, the CDR3 is TGTGCCAGCAGTGACGGGACAGGGGGCAATGAGCAGTTCTTC. Protein sequence: CASSDGTGGNEQFF.

Many counts were recorded for this clone. The V gene is TRBV6-1, the J gene TRBJ1-1; D gene unclear. Trimming cost V 0 bases and J 11 bases, with 10 bases left between them. This CDR3 is built from 12 residues. Germline V gene lookup returns CDR1 MNHNS and CDR2 SASEGT. CDR3 sequence: CASSEAGTRAFF. CDR3 nucleotides: TGTGCCAGCAGTGAAGCAGGAACGCGGGCTTTCTTT.

This clone was picked up many times. The rearrangement links TRBV15 to TRBJ2-7, with D hard to call. The CDR3 is 15 residues long. V was shortened by 0 bases and J by 5 bases, with 14 bases between the two germline ends. Germline CDR1 LNHNV, CDR2 YYDKDF (reference sequence). Here the CDR3 reads CATSRDQAGNNEQYF. In nucleotides, the CDR3 is TGTGCCACCAGCAGAGACCAAGCAGGTAACAACGAGCAGTACTTC.

This clone was seen a few times. The rearrangement uses TRBV9 and TRBJ2-5; 11 nucleotides agree with TRBD2. Germline CDR1 is SGDLS and CDR2 is YYNGEE. CDR3 length: 15 residues. Losses at the gene ends were 2 bases for V and 4 bases for J; bases not matched to a gene: 4. The CDR3 DNA is TGTGCCAGCAGCGTCGCTAGCGGGGGGCTAGAGACCCAGTACTTC. Translating gives CASSVASGGLETQYF.

In this sample, this clone turned up many times. The chain uses TRBV6-2 or TRBV6-3 and TRBJ2-7; TRBD1 matches 7 bases. Germline values: CDR1 MNHEY, CDR2 SVGEGT. V was clipped by 4 bases and J by 3 bases; unmatched bases: 3. This CDR3 is built from 13 residues. For the CDR3, the DNA is TGTGCCAGCAGTTGGGACAGATACTACGAGCAGTACTTC. Translation: CASSWDRYYEQYF.

This clone was seen repeatedly, ten times or more. The chain has TRBV10-2 and TRBJ2-1, with 7 bases that match TRBD1. The CDR3 runs to 15 residues. Trimming took 3 bases from V and 8 from J; bases not matched to a gene: 10. The germline V gene has CDR1 WSHSY and CDR2 SAAADI. CDR3 protein: CASSEGGERTYEQFF. CDR3 nucleotide sequence: TGCGCCAGCAGTGAAGGGGGCGAGCGTACATATGAGCAGTTCTTC.

This clone was seen many times. The genes are TRBV2 and TRBJ1-4; 10 bases fit TRBD1. Germline CDR1 reads SNHLY; CDR2 reads FYNNEI. The CDR3 runs 13 residues. The ends lost 11 bases at V and 6 bases at J; junction bases unmatched: 6. The CDR3 region is CACDRGRDEKLFF. CDR3 nucleotide sequence: TGTGCCTGCGACAGGGGGCGGGATGAAAAACTGTTTTTT.

This clone was counted at least ten times. This sequence joins TRBV4-1 and TRBJ1-3; TRBD1 is a possible D gene (6 bases). CDR3 size: 15 residues. Deletions cut 8 bases from V and 12 bases from J, with 26 bases between. Germline lookup yields CDR1 MGHRA and CDR2 YSYEKL. Here the CDR3 reads CASAQTGPFGGHIYF. The CDR3 nucleotides are TGCGCCAGCGCCCAGACAGGCCCATTTGGGGGTCACATATATTTT.

This clone was recorded at least ten times. The gene calls are TRBV28 and TRBJ1-4; the D gene is possibly TRBD1 (5 bases). The germline CDR1 and CDR2 sequences are MDHEN and SYDVKM. CDR3 length: 15 residues. The ends were cut back, 5 bases at V and 5 bases at J, with 15 bases in the middle. CDR3 sequence: CASSLIGGGNEKLFF. In nucleotides, the CDR3 is TGTGCCAGCAGTCTTATCGGTGGGGGGAATGAAAAACTGTTTTTT.

This clone was seen at least ten times. The chain uses TRBV20-1 and TRBJ2-1; D is undetermined. The CDR3 is 11 amino acids. V was trimmed by 7 bases and J by 7 bases, leaving 11 bases between them. Germline CDR1 and CDR2: DFQATT and SNEGSKA (reference sequence). CDR3 sequence (DNA): TGCAGTGTGAAGCTGTTGAATGAGCAGTTCTTC. Translation gives CSVKLLNEQFF.

This clone was seen many times. The V gene is TRBV10-3, the J gene TRBJ2-7, with 10 bases identical to TRBD1. J lost 0 bases, V lost 10 bases, and 15 bases had no gene match. The length of the CDR3 is 17 residues. The germline CDR1 and CDR2 sequences are ENHRY and SYGVKD. The CDR3 nucleotides are TGTGCCACCAGCAGCGTACCGGGACAGGGGCTCTCCTACGAGCAGTACTTC. Encoded protein: CATSSVPGQGLSYEQYF.

Details on this clone: The sample contains more than one DNA sequence encoding this CDR3. The rearrangement links TRBV9 to TRBJ2-7, with TRBD1 matching 7 bases. CDR1 SGDLS and CDR2 YYNGEE come from the germline V gene. Unmatched junction bases numbered 16, after V lost 9 bases and J lost 4 bases. The CDR3 loop spans 15 amino acids. The CDR3 coding sequence is TGTGCCATCATTTTCAAACAGGGGACGGCATACGAGCAGTACTTC. It codes for CAIIFKQGTAYEQYF.

This clone was seen repeatedly, ten times or more. The chain is built from TRBV2 and TRBJ1-5; 7 positions agree with TRBD1. Unmatched junction bases numbered 3, after V lost 4 bases and J lost 6 bases. CDR1 is SNHLY and CDR2 is FYNNEI in the germline V gene. The length of the CDR3 is 13 residues. This CDR3 is CASSAGQFQPQHF. The CDR3 DNA follows: TGTGCCAGCAGTGCGGGACAGTTTCAGCCCCAGCATTTT. Drawing the rest from reference TRBV2 and TRBJ1-5, the complete variable domain is EPEVTQTPSHQVTQMGQEVILRCVPISNHLYFYWYRQILGQKVEFLVSFYNNEISEKSEIFDDQFSVERPDGSNFTLKIRSTKLEDSAMYFCASSAGQFQPQHFGDGTRLSIL.